This T cell receptor beta chain was captured by sequencing in a study of molecular identifiers for immune sequencing clone quantification. Study-level results: Should identical TCR molecules share a barcode, the sizes of highly expanded clones could be underestimated.

Regarding this clonotype: Its antigen remains unidentified.

Trimming removed 6 bases at V and 2 bases at J, with 24 bases between. CDR1 and CDR2 (germline): SGHVS, FNYEAQ. The CDR3 has 18 residues. In TCRdb, the PCR reads were re-called with MiXCR into one record per CDR3 protein. Of more than 85,000 distinct CDR3 sequences in the sample, 30% to 35% were seen once. Naive CD8 sequencing libraries were generated from approximately 20,000 to 1,000,000 sorted cells, with 10%, 30% or 50% RNA as input. Sequencing input: naive CD8+ T cells from blood, with Jurkat cell RNA spiked in. Noted subset: FACS-sorted CD8+CD4-CCR7+CD45RA+ naive T cells. This TCR derives from a human donor in good health. Some libraries in this study had Jurkat cell RNA spiked in. V and J are TRBV7-6 and TRBJ2-3; the D gene is possibly TRBD2 (7 bases). The CDR3 DNA is TGTGCCAGCAGGTCAAAAGGGGGGGGCGAATCCTACACAGATACGCAGTATTTT. This sequence encodes CASRSKGGGESYTDTQYF.